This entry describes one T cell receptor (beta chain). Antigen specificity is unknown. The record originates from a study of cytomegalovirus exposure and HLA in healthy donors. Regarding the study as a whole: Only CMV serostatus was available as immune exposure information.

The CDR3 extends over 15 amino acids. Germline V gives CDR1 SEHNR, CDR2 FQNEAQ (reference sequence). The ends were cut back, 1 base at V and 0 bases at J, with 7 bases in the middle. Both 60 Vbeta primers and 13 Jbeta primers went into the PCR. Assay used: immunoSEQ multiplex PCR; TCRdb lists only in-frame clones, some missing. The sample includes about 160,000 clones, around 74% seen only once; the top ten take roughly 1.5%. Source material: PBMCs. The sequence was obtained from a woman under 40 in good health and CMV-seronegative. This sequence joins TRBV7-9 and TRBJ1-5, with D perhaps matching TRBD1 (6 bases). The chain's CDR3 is CASSLGDNSNQPQHF. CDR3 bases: TGTGCCAGCAGCTTAGGGGACAATAGCAATCAGCCCCAGCATTTT.